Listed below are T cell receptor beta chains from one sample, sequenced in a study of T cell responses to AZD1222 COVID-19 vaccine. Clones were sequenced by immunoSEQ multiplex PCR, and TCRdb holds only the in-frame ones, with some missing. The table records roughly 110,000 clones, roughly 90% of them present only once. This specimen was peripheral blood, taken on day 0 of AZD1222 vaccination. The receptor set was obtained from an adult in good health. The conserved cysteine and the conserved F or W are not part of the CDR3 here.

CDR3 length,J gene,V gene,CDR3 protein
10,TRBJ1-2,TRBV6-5,ASSYSNYGYT
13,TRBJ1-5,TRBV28,ASSLFITNDQPQH
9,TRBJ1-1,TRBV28,ASSPTTEAF
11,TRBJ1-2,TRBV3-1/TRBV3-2,ASSQGDRGGYT
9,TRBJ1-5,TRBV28,ASSPGQPQH
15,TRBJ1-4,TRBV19,ASRGGQGPRANEKLF
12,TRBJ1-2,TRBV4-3,ASSPTGLEGGYT
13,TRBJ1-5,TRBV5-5,ASSLAGNSNQPQH
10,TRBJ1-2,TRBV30,AWSERPYGYT
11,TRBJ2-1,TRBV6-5,ASRTSGYNEQF
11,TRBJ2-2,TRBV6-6,ASSSGSTGELF
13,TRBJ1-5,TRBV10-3,AISAHSGGQEPQH
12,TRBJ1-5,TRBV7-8,ASSLEQGTQPQH
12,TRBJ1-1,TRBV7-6,ASSPGRSNTEAF
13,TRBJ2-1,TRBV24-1,ATSDPTGLDNEQF
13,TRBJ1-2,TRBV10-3,AISDRGQANYGYT
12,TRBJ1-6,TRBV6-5,ASSYGSGNSPLH
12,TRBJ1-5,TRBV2,ASSGGLGNQPQH
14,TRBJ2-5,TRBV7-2,ASSARDYRYQETQY
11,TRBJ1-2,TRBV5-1,ASSFQQGSGYT
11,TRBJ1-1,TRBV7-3,ASSAQGNTEAF
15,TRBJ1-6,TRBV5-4,ASSLAPGQGRSSPLH
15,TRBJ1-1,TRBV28,ASSLFTGTVMNTEAF
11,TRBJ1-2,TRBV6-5,ATSTGESDGYT
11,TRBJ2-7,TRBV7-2,ASNTGLGYEQY
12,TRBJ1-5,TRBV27,ASSDQGRGQPQH
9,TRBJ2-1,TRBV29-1,SAHVGGEQF
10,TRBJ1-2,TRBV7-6,ASSLIGGGYT
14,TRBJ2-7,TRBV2,ASSSRSDGVRYEQY
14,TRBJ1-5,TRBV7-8,ASSLAGDSKGQPQH
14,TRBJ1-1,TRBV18,ASSQLLGHQGAEAF
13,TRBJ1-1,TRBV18,ASSLGQRPGTEAF
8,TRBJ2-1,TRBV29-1,SVGITEQF
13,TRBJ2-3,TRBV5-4,ASSPGLGGGDTQY
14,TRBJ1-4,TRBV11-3,ASSLGTGQWGEKLF
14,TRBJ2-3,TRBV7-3,ASSPLRGGLADTQY